This TCR beta chain was observed in a study of technical replicates of blood from a handful of donors. This clone has only one observation. Trimming took off 5 bases at V and 7 bases at J, with 17 bases between the two ends. CDR1 is MNHEY, CDR2 SMNVEV, per germline (reference sequence). This CDR3 has 15 residues. Data came from immunoSEQ multiplex PCR; TCRdb stores just in-frame clones and leaves some out. The table includes fewer than 90,000 clones, approximately 91% detected once. The sequencing input was T cells isolated from PBMCs. The chain joins TRBV27 to TRBJ1-4; a possible D gene is TRBD1 (5 bases). The sequence derives from a human donor in good health. The CDR3 DNA sequence: TGTGCCAGCAGTCCGACTCTTGGGGGAGGTGAAAAACTGTTTTTT. Translated: CASSPTLGGGEKLFF.